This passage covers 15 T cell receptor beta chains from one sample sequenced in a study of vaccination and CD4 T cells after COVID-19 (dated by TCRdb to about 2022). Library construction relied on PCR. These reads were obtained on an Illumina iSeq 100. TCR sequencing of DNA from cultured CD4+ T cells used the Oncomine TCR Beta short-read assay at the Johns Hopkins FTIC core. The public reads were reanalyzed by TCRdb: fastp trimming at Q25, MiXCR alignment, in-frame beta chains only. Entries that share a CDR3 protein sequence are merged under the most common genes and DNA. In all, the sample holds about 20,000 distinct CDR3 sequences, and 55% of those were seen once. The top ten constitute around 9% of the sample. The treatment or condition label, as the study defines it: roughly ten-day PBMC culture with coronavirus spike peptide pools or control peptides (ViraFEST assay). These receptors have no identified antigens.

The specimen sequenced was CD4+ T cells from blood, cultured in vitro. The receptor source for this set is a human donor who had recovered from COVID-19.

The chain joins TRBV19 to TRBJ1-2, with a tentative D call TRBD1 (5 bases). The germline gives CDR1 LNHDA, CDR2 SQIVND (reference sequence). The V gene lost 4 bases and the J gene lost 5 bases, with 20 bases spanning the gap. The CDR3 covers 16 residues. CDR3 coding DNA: TGTGCCAGTAGTACGACGATCCCGGGACCCACGTATGGCTACACCTTC. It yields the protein CASSTTIPGPTYGYTF.

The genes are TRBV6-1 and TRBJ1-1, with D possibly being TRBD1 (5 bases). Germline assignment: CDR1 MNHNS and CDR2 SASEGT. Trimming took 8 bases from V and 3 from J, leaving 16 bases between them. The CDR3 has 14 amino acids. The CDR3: CASFPGPPDTEAFF. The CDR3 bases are TGTGCCAGCTTCCCGGGACCCCCGGACACTGAAGCTTTCTTT.

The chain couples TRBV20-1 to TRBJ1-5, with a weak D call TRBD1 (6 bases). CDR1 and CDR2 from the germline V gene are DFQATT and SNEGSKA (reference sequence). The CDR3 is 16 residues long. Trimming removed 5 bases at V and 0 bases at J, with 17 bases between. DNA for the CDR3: TGCAGTGCTGCAACAGGGCCCCGCTATAGCAATCAGCCCCAGCATTTT. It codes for CSAATGPRYSNQPQHF.

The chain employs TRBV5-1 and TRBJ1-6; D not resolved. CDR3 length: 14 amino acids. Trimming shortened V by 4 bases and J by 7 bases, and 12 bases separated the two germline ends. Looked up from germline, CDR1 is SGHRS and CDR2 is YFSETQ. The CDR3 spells CASSRAGMNSPLHF. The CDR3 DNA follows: TGCGCCAGCAGCCGGGCGGGGATGAATTCACCCCTCCACTTT.

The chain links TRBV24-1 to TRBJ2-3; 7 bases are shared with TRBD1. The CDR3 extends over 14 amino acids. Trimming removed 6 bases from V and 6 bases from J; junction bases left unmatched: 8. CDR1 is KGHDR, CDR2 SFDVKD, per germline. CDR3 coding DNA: TGTGCCACCAGTCCGGGACAGCCTATGGATACGCAGTATTTT. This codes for CATSPGQPMDTQYF.

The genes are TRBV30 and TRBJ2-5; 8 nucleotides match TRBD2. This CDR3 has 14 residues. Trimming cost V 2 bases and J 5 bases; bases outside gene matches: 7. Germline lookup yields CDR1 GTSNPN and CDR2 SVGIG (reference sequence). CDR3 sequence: CAWSTRGGSETQYF. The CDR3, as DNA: TGTGCCTGGAGTACCCGGGGGGGCAGTGAGACCCAGTACTTC.

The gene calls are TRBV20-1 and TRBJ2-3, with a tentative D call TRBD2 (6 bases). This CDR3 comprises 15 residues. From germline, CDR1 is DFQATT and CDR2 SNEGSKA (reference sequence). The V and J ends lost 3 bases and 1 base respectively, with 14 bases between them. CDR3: CSASGNPSGTDTQYF. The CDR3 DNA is TGCAGTGCTAGTGGTAATCCTAGCGGCACAGATACGCAGTATTTT.

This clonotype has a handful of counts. The CDR3 nucleotides read TGTGCCAGCAGCACGGGACTAGCGGGGGATCCCTACGAGCAGTACTTC. Translating gives CASSTGLAGDPYEQYF. The rearrangement links TRBV21-1 to TRBJ2-7; the DNA was not compared with TRBD2, the D call given in the table. TRBV21-1 counts as a pseudogene. This CDR3 region has 16 residues.

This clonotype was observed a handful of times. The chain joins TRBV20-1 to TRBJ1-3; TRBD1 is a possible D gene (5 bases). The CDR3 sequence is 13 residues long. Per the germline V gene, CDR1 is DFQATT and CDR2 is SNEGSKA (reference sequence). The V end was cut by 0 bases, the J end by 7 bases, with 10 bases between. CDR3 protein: CSARDHRRNTIYF. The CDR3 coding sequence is TGCAGTGCTAGAGATCACAGGAGGAACACCATATATTTT.

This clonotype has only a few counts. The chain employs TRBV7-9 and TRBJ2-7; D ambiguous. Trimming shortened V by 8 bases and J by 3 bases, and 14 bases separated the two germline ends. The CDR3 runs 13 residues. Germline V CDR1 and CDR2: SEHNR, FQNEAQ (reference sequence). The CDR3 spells CASGAMLSYEQYF. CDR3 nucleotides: TGTGCCAGCGGAGCAATGTTGAGCTACGAGCAGTACTTC.

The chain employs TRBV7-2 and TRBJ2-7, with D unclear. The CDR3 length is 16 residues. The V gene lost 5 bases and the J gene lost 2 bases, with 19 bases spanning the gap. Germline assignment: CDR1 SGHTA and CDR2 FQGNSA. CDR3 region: CASSLGSSILTYEQYF. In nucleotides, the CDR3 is TGTGCCAGCAGCCTAGGTTCGAGTATATTAACCTACGAGCAGTACTTC.

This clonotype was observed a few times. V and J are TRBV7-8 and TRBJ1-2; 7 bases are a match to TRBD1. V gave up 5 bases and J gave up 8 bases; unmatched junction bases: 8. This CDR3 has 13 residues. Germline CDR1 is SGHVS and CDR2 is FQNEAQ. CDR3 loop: CASSIDRAGGYTF. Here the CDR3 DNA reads TGTGCCAGCAGCATCGACAGGGCGGGCGGCTACACCTTC. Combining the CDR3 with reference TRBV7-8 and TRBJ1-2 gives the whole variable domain GAGVSQSPRYKVAKRGQDVALRCDPISGHVSLFWYQQALGQGPEFLTYFQNEAQLDKSGLPSDRFFAERPEGSVSTLKIQRTQQEDSAVYLCASSIDRAGGYTFGSGTRLTVV.

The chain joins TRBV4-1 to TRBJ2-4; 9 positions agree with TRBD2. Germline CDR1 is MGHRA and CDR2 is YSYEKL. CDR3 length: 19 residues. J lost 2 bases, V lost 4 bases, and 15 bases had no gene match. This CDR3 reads CASSRGRARTSESKNIQYF. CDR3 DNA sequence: TGCGCCAGCAGCCGGGGCAGGGCTAGGACTAGCGAGTCCAAAAACATTCAGTACTTC.

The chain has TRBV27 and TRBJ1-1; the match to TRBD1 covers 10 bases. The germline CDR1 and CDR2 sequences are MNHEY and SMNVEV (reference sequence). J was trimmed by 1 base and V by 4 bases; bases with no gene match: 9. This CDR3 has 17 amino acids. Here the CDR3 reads CASSWGTGARRNTEAFF. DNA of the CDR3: TGTGCCAGCAGTTGGGGGACAGGGGCAAGGAGGAACACTGAAGCTTTCTTT.

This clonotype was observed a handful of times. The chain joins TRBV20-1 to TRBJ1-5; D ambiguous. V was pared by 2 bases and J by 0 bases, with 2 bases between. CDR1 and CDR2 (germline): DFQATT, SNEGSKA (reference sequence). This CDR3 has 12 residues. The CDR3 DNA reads TGCAGTGCTAGACATAGCAATCAGCCCCAGCATTTT. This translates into CSARHSNQPQHF.